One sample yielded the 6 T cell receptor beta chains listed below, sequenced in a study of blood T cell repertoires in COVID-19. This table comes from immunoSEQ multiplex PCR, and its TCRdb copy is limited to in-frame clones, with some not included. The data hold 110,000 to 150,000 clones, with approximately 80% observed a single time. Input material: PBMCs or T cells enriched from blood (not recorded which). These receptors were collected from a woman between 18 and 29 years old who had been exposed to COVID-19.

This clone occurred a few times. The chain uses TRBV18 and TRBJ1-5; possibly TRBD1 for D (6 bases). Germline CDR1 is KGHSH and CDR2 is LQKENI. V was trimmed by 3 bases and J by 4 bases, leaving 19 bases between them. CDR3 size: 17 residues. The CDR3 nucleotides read TGTGCCAGCTCACCCCCGGGGAACAGGGCCTCGAATCAGCCCCAGCATTTT. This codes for CASSPPGNRASNQPQHF.

CDR3 protein: CASSGTSSYNEQFF. The CDR3 DNA sequence: TGTGCCAGCAGCGGGACTAGCTCCTACAATGAGCAGTTCTTC. The chain couples TRBV11-2 to TRBJ2-1; 8 bases match TRBD2. CDR3 length: 14 residues. V lost 5 bases, J lost 0 bases, and 0 bases stayed unmatched. Germline values: CDR1 SGHAT, CDR2 FQNNGV.

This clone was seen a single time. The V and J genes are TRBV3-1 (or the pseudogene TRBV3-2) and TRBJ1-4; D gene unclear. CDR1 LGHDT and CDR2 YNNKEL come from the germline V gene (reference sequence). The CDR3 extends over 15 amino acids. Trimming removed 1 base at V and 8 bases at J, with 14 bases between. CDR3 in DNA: TGTGCCAGCAGCCAAGCGATGCGGTCCGCGGAAAAACTGTTTTTT. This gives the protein CASSQAMRSAEKLFF.

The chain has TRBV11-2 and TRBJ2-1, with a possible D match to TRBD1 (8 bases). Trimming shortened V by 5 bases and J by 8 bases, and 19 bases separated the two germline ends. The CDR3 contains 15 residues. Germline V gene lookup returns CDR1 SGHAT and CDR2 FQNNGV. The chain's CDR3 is CASSLLGQGGYEQFF. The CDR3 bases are TGTGCCAGCAGCCTACTCGGACAGGGAGGGTATGAGCAGTTCTTC. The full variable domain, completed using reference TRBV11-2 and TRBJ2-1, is EAGVAQSPRYKIIEKRQSVAFWCNPISGHATLYWYQQILGQGPKLLIQFQNNGVVDDSQLPKDRFSAERLKGVDSTLKIQPAKLEDSAVYLCASSLLGQGGYEQFFGPGTRLTVL.

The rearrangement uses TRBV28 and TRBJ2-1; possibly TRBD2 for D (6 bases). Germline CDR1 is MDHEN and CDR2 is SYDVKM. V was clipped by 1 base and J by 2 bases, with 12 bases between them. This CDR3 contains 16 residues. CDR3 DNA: TGTGCCAGCAGTTTATCAGGAGGGTTGACCTACAATGAGCAGTTCTTC. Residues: CASSLSGGLTYNEQFF.

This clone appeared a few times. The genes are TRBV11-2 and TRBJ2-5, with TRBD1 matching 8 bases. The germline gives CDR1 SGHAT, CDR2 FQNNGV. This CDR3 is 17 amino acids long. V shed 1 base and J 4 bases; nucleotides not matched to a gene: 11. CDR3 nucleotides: TGTGCCAGCAGCTTAGGGGCGATGGGGACAGGAGGAGAGACCCAGTACTTC. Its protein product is CASSLGAMGTGGETQYF.